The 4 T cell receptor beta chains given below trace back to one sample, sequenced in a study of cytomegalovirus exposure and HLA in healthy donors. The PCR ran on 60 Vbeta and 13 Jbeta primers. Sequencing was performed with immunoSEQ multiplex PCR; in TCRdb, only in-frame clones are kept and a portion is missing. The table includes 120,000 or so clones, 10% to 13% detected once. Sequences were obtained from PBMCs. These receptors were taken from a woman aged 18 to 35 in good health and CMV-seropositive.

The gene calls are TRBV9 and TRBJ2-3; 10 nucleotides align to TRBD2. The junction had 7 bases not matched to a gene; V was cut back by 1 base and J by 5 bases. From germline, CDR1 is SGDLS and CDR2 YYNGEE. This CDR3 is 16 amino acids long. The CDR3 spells CASSVNLAGVGDTQYF. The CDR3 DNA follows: TGTGCCAGCAGCGTAAATCTAGCGGGAGTAGGAGATACGCAGTATTTT.

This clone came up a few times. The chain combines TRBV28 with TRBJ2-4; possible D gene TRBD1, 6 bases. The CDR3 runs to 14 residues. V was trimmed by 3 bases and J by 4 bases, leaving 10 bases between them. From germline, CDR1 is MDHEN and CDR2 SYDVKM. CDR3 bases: TGTGCCAGCAGTTTCCGAGGGGGAAAAAACATTCAGTACTTC. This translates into CASSFRGGKNIQYF.

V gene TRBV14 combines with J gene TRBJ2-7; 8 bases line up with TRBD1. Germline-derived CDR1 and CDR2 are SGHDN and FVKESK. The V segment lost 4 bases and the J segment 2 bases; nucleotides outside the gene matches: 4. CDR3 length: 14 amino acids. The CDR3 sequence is CASSRGQDPYEQYF. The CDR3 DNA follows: TGTGCCAGCAGCCGGGGACAGGACCCCTACGAGCAGTACTTC.

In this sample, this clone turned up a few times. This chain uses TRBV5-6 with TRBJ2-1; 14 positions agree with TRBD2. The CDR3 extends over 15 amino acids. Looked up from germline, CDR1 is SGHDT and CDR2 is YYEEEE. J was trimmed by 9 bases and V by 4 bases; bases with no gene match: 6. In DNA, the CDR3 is TGTGCCAGCAGCCTGGGACTAGCGGGAGCAAGTGAGCAGTTCTTC. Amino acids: CASSLGLAGASEQFF. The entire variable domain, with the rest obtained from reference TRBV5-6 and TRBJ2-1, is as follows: DAGVTQSPTHLIKTRGQQVTLRCSPKSGHDTVSWYQQALGQGPQFIFQYYEEEERQRGNFPDRFSGHQFPNYSSELNVNALLLGDSALYLCASSLGLAGASEQFFGPGTRLTVL.